This T cell receptor (beta chain) was sequenced in a study of Graves' ophthalmopathy and Graves' hyperthyroidism. General study points: Stable hyperthyroidism and ophthalmopathy were told apart by a 13-signature model, which achieved about 90% sensitivity and around 77% specificity.

The study amplified TCR beta CDR3 regions using RNA transcripts. After a first-round RT-PCR with HTBI primers, a second-round multiplex PCR was run. TCRdb re-derived calls from the multiplex PCR reads in MiXCR, one entry per CDR3 protein. Here the sample spans roughly 410,000 distinct CDR3 sequences, approximately 15% being singletons. Trimming shortened V by 3 bases and J by 6 bases, and 14 bases separated the two germline ends. From germline, CDR1 is KGHSH and CDR2 LQKENI. This CDR3 is built from 14 residues. Ten or more counts support this clonotype. Its specificity is unknown. This receptor was taken from a woman between 18 and 29 years old with stable Graves' hyperthyroidism. The chain recombines TRBV18 with TRBJ1-1; D is uncertain. Sequencing was carried out using peripheral blood. For the CDR3, the DNA is TGTGCCAGCTCACCCGGCCTGAGTTTTTCTGAAGCTTTCTTT. This encodes CASSPGLSFSEAFF. Together with reference TRBV18 and TRBJ1-1, the CDR3 gives the full variable domain: NAGVMQNPRHLVRRRGQEARLRCSPMKGHSHVYWYRQLPEEGLKFMVYLQKENIIDESGMPKERFSAEFPKEGPSILRIQQVVRGDSAAYFCASSPGLSFSEAFFGQGTRLTVV.